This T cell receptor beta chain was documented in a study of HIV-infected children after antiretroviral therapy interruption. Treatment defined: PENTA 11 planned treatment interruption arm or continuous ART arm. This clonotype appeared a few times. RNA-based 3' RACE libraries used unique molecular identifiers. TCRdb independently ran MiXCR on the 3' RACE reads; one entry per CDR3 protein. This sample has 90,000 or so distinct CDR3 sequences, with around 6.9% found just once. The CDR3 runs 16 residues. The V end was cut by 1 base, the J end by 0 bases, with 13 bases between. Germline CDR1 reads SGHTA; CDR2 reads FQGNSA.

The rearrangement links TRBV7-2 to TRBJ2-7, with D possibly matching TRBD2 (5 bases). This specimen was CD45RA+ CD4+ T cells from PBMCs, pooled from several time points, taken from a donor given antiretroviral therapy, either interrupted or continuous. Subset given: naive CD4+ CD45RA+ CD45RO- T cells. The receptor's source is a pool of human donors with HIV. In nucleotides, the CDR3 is TGTGCCAGCAGCTTAGACGAGGGTACTCACTCCTACGAGCAGTACTTC. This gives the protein CASSLDEGTHSYEQYF.